The 28 T cell receptor beta chains listed next were all sequenced from one sample in a study of blood T cell repertoires in COVID-19. Assay used: immunoSEQ multiplex PCR; TCRdb lists only in-frame clones, some missing. Of approximately 160,000 clones in the sample, about 86% were seen once. The sample taken for sequencing was PBMCs or T cells enriched from blood (not recorded which). These TCRs come from a woman in her 50s in a cohort exposed to, infected with or recovered from COVID-19 (not recorded which).

This chain links TRBV28 with TRBJ1-5, with D uncertain. This CDR3 is built from 16 residues. Looked up from germline, CDR1 is MDHEN and CDR2 is SYDVKM. V dropped 8 bases and J dropped 3 bases, with 20 bases sitting between them. This CDR3 reads CASSFSGQAINQPQHF. The CDR3 DNA is TGTGCCAGCTCCTTTTCTGGGCAGGCGATCAATCAGCCCCAGCATTTT.

The chain joins TRBV19 to TRBJ2-1; 8 bases are shared with TRBD2. V lost 3 bases, J lost 7 bases, and 5 bases stayed unmatched. Per germline, CDR1 LNHDA and CDR2 SQIVND (reference sequence). The CDR3 contains 14 residues. The CDR3 nucleotides are TGTGCCAGTAGTATTGGGGCGGGGGGTAATGAGCAGTTCTTC. Amino acids: CASSIGAGGNEQFF.

A few counts support this clone. The chain uses TRBV3-1 (or the pseudogene TRBV3-2) and TRBJ2-2; D is undetermined. This CDR3 comprises 13 residues. V was shortened by 4 bases and J by 5 bases, with 8 bases between the two germline ends. Germline loops: CDR1 LGHDT, CDR2 YNNKEL (reference sequence). CDR3 nucleotide sequence: TGTGCCAGCAGCCTAACGAGGACCGGGGAGCTGTTTTTT. Translation gives CASSLTRTGELFF.

This clone was observed a handful of times. The chain recombines TRBV4-2 with TRBJ1-5; D is undetermined. CDR3 length: 15 residues. With 0 bases removed from V and 5 bases from J, the gap between germline ends came to 11 bases. Germline loops: CDR1 LGHNA, CDR2 YNFKEQ. The CDR3 region has the DNA TGTGCCAGCAGCCAAGATCTCGGAGGCCATCAGCCCCAGCATTTT. Its protein is CASSQDLGGHQPQHF.

This chain joins TRBV19 and TRBJ2-3; 12 nucleotides match TRBD2. The CDR3 totals 16 residues. Germline-derived CDR1 and CDR2 are LNHDA and SQIVND (reference sequence). The V segment lost 3 bases and the J segment 2 bases; nucleotides outside the gene matches: 3. For the CDR3, the DNA is TGTGCCAGTAGTATCCGGACTAGCGGGAACACAGATACGCAGTATTTT. Amino acid sequence: CASSIRTSGNTDTQYF. The full variable domain, in which reference TRBV19 and TRBJ2-3 provide the parts outside the CDR3, is DGGITQSPKYLFRKEGQNVTLSCEQNLNHDAMYWYRQDPGQGLRLIYYSQIVNDFQKGDIAEGYSVSREKKESFPLTVTSAQKNPTAFYLCASSIRTSGNTDTQYFGPGTRLTVL.

The chain recombines TRBV5-1 with TRBJ2-1; 11 nucleotides agree with TRBD2. CDR3 size: 17 residues. The germline gives CDR1 SGHRS, CDR2 YFSETQ. V shed 4 bases, J shed 6 bases, and the junction held 12 bases outside the gene matches. The CDR3 coding sequence is TGCGCCAGCAGCACATCCCCGCTAGCGGGAGGAGGCAATGAGCAGTTCTTC. Translation gives CASSTSPLAGGGNEQFF.

This rearrangement joins TRBV4-1 to TRBJ2-6, with TRBD2 matching over 15 bases. V was clipped by 4 bases and J by 1 base; unmatched bases: 5. From germline, CDR1 is MGHRA and CDR2 YSYEKL. The CDR3 loop spans 19 amino acids. CDR3 DNA: TGCGCCAGCAGCCGAGAGGGACTAGCGGGGGGATCTGGGGCCAACGTCCTGACTTTC. The encoded protein is CASSREGLAGGSGANVLTF.

V usage is TRBV7-8 and J usage is TRBJ1-3; a weak D match, TRBD1 (6 bases). V gave up 3 bases and J gave up 3 bases, with 15 bases separating them. This CDR3 contains 16 residues. CDR1 SGHVS and CDR2 FQNEAQ come from the germline V gene. This chain's CDR3 is CASSFLQGGGGNTIYF. CDR3 bases: TGTGCCAGCAGCTTTCTACAGGGTGGCGGTGGAAACACCATATATTTT.

In nucleotides, the CDR3 is TGCGCCAGCAGCCTGGACAGGGTTTTGGATTCACCCCTCCACTTT. Its translation: CASSLDRVLDSPLHF. The rearrangement uses TRBV4-3 and TRBJ1-6; 8 bases are a match to TRBD1. Unmatched junction bases numbered 7, after V lost 4 bases and J lost 8 bases. Germline CDR1 LGHNA, CDR2 YSLEER. The CDR3 contains 15 residues.

V and J are TRBV12-3 or TRBV12-4 and TRBJ1-1, with D unclear. The CDR3 extends over 13 amino acids. Trimming removed 6 bases from V and 0 bases from J, with 8 bases in between. The CDR3: CASSRSLNTEAFF. The CDR3 region has the DNA TGTGCCAGCAGCCGGAGTTTGAACACTGAAGCTTTCTTT.

This clone was seen a few times. J is TRBJ1-4 and V is TRBV5-1, with D maybe TRBD1 (6 bases). Per the germline V gene, CDR1 is SGHRS and CDR2 is YFSETQ. Trimming took 6 bases from V and 4 from J, leaving 13 bases between them. This CDR3 is built from 14 residues. As DNA, the CDR3 is TGCGCCAGCAAACAGGACAGCTTTAATGAAAAACTGTTTTTT. Protein product: CASKQDSFNEKLFF.

The chain has TRBV11-1 and TRBJ1-1, with a possible D match to TRBD1 (6 bases). CDR3 length equals 15 residues. V was trimmed by 5 bases and J by 1 base, leaving 14 bases between them. Germline V gene lookup returns CDR1 SGHAT and CDR2 FQDESV (reference sequence). The CDR3 reads CASSRRSQGNTEAFF. DNA of the CDR3: TGTGCCAGCAGCCGTCGGTCACAGGGGAACACTGAAGCTTTCTTT.

The chain combines TRBV29-1 with TRBJ2-1; TRBD2 matches at 13 bases. Looked up from germline, CDR1 is SQVTM and CDR2 is ANQGSEA. V lost 5 bases, J lost 4 bases, and 8 bases stayed unmatched. The CDR3 is 16 amino acids. CDR3 DNA sequence: TGCAGCGTTCTGACTAGCGGGGGGACGGGATACAATGAGCAGTTCTTC. Translating gives CSVLTSGGTGYNEQFF.

The chain recombines TRBV19 with TRBJ2-5, with a tentative D call TRBD2 (5 bases). CDR1 is LNHDA and CDR2 is SQIVND in the germline V gene (reference sequence). The CDR3 extends over 16 amino acids. Trimming removed 4 bases from V and 5 bases from J, with 20 bases in between. The CDR3, as DNA: TGTGCCAGTAGTACCCTCCCCGGTCTTGGGGAGGAGACCCAGTACTTC. Its translation: CASSTLPGLGEETQYF.

CDR3 sequence reads: CASSSSGGAFGEQFF. The DNA of the CDR3 is TGTGCCAGCAGTTCTAGCGGGGGGGCCTTTGGTGAGCAGTTCTTC. The rearrangement joins TRBV6-6 to TRBJ2-1, with TRBD2 matching over 12 bases. The CDR3 has 15 amino acids. V shed 4 bases, J shed 9 bases, and the junction held 7 bases outside the gene matches. Germline V gene lookup returns CDR1 MNHNY and CDR2 SVGAGI (reference sequence).

The rearrangement uses TRBV5-5 and TRBJ1-5, with 9 bases that match TRBD1. V trimming: 7 bases; J trimming: 6 bases; junction bases outside the gene matches: 11. The CDR3 consists of 15 residues. Germline V gene data show CDR1 as SGHKS and CDR2 as YYEKEE (reference sequence). The CDR3 coding sequence is TGTGCCAGCGCTCCGGGACAGGGCTGGAGTCAGCCCCAGCATTTT. This sequence encodes CASAPGQGWSQPQHF.

The V call is TRBV6-5, the J call TRBJ1-6; the D gene is possibly TRBD1 (5 bases). The CDR3 spans 14 residues. Germline V lookup: CDR1 MNHEY, CDR2 SVGAGI. V dropped 10 bases and J dropped 10 bases, with 20 bases sitting between them. In DNA, the CDR3 is TGTGCCACAGCAGAGCAGGGCCTGATCTCACCCCTCCACTTT. This translates into CATAEQGLISPLHF.

The rearrangement joins TRBV4-1 to TRBJ2-5; TRBD2 agrees at 11 bases. CDR1 is MGHRA and CDR2 is YSYEKL in the germline V gene. J gave up 4 bases and V 0 bases, and 10 bases lay outside the gene matches. There are 18 residues in the CDR3. The chain's CDR3 is CASSQDRTLAGGGETQYF. In nucleotides, the CDR3 is TGCGCCAGCAGCCAAGACAGGACCCTAGCGGGGGGTGGAGAGACCCAGTACTTC.

The chain uses TRBV5-4 and TRBJ2-5; TRBD1 aligns across 12 bases. The CDR3 is 15 amino acids. Losses at the gene ends were 3 bases for V and 5 bases for J; bases not matched to a gene: 5. Per the germline V gene, CDR1 is SGHNT and CDR2 is YYREEE (reference sequence). CDR3 region: CASSSGQGAGETQYF. CDR3 sequence (DNA): TGTGCCAGCAGCTCGGGACAGGGGGCTGGGGAGACCCAGTACTTC.

This clone has only a few counts. J is TRBJ2-1 and V is TRBV7-8; D may be TRBD2 (6 bases). V lost 0 bases and J lost 12, with 18 bases in between. This CDR3 is built from 15 residues. The germline V gene encodes CDR1 SGHVS and CDR2 FQNEAQ. CDR3 in amino acids: CASSLASGRDWRQFF. In nucleotides, the CDR3 is TGTGCCAGCAGCTTAGCCTCCGGCCGGGACTGGAGGCAGTTCTTC.

The rearrangement uses TRBV28 and TRBJ1-5; TRBD1 aligns across 7 bases. The germline CDR1 and CDR2 sequences are MDHEN and SYDVKM. The CDR3 totals 14 residues. Losses at the gene ends were 8 bases for V and 7 bases for J; bases not matched to a gene: 11. The CDR3 DNA reads TGTGCCAGCTTTAGAACAGGGGTAGGGCAGCCCCAGCATTTT. Its protein is CASFRTGVGQPQHF.

This chain uses TRBV5-1 with TRBJ2-7; 8 bases fit TRBD2. V lost 0 bases, J lost 7 bases, and 3 bases stayed unmatched. CDR3 length: 13 amino acids. Germline CDR1 reads SGHRS; CDR2 reads YFSETQ. In DNA, the CDR3 is TGCGCCAGCAGCTTGGGCGGGAGGCGAGAGCAGTACTTC. This translates into CASSLGGRREQYF. Based on the CDR3 plus reference TRBV5-1 and TRBJ2-7, the full variable domain is KAGVTQTPRYLIKTRGQQVTLSCSPISGHRSVSWYQQTPGQGLQFLFEYFSETQRNKGNFPGRFSGRQFSNSRSEMNVSTLELGDSALYLCASSLGGRREQYFGPGTRLTVT.

This clone was recorded a few times. The genes are TRBV13 and TRBJ2-2; a weak D match, TRBD2 (5 bases). The V end was cut by 1 base, the J end by 3 bases, with 6 bases between. CDR3 length: 14 amino acids. Germline loops: CDR1 PRHDT, CDR2 FYEKMQ (reference sequence). CDR3 in DNA: TGTGCCAGCAGCTTAGACGGGGACACCGGGGAGCTGTTTTTT. It specifies CASSLDGDTGELFF.

The rearrangement joins TRBV5-1 to TRBJ2-7, with a possible D match to TRBD1 (5 bases). This CDR3 comprises 12 residues. Germline V gives CDR1 SGHRS, CDR2 YFSETQ. The germline V and J ends were trimmed by 3 bases and 2 bases, with 6 bases remaining between them. CDR3 DNA: TGCGCCAGCAGCTCAGGGACCTACGAGCAGTACTTC. Translated: CASSSGTYEQYF.

This clone was seen a handful of times. The chain couples TRBV10-1 to TRBJ2-1; D possibly corresponds to TRBD1 (5 bases). Looked up from germline, CDR1 is WNHNN and CDR2 is SYGVQD (reference sequence). The CDR3 runs to 14 residues. The CDR3 DNA reads as TGCGGATGGGGCGTCAACTCTTTTTACAATGAGCAGTTCTTC. Residues: CGWGVNSFYNEQFF.

This chain links TRBV28 with TRBJ1-2, with 8 bases that match TRBD1. CDR1 and CDR2 (germline): MDHEN, SYDVKM. The CDR3 totals 17 residues. With 7 bases clipped from V and 7 bases from J, the junction kept 20 bases outside the gene matches. The CDR3 sequence is CASTLSTFRTGSSGYTF. CDR3 DNA: TGTGCCAGCACCCTCTCCACTTTCAGGACAGGGTCGAGTGGCTACACCTTC.

This clone was detected once. The V call is TRBV6-5, the J call TRBJ2-7; D may be TRBD1 (5 bases). This CDR3 has 14 residues. Trimming pared 9 bases from V and 4 bases from J, leaving 19 bases between. The V gene's germline CDR1 is MNHEY and CDR2 SVGAGI. This chain's CDR3 is CASQQVALGYEQYF. The CDR3 region has the DNA TGTGCCAGTCAACAGGTAGCTCTGGGATACGAGCAGTACTTC.

V usage is TRBV9 and J usage is TRBJ2-6; a weak D match, TRBD1 (6 bases). Trimming took 3 bases from V and 4 from J, leaving 23 bases between them. Germline lookup yields CDR1 SGDLS and CDR2 YYNGEE. The CDR3 consists of 19 residues. This CDR3 reads CASSEEDSPGRRGANVLTF. The CDR3 DNA reads as TGTGCCAGCAGCGAAGAGGACAGCCCTGGGAGAAGGGGGGCCAACGTCCTGACTTTC.